This T cell receptor (beta chain) was recovered during a study of blood T cell repertoires in COVID-19 (dated by TCRdb to between 2020 and 2021). For context, the study as a whole: Samples covering the acute and convalescent phases of COVID-19 were provided by collaborators in the United States, Italy and Spain. Samples were obtained from the ongoing ImmuneRACE study (first 160 participants) and from 1,254 subjects provided by 6 global collaborators. The material from the prospective study consisted of cDNA or gDNA derived from T cells, B-cell-depleted T cells, or PBMCs. Subjects who had been exposed to COVID-19, were actively infected with it, or had recovered from it provided the deeply sampled blood TCRbeta repertoires that made up the dataset. Nearly every sample came with metadata listing a de-identified subject ID, COVID-19 status, age in years and sex. The repertoires were made available in a free public database intended to serve as a resource for research on the immune response to SARS-CoV-2. Where HLA class I and class II types were available, the types were taken from metadata supplied by the sample provider, not from assay-based typing. Broader findings and caveats from the paper: The amount of clinical and demographic metadata varied by source and participant and was provided uncurated.

In the prospective study, participants were roughly 18 to 95 years old, resided in approximately 22 geographic areas of the United States, and were enrolled through a virtual design. In the prospective study, cohorts were assigned on the basis of participant-reported clinical history obtained from a screening survey and a study questionnaire. ImmuneRACE Cohort 3 recovered participants were defined by two consecutive negative NP/OP PCR tests, healthcare professional clearance, or symptom resolution. Mobile phlebotomists in the prospective study collected whole blood, serum and a nasopharyngeal or oropharyngeal swab from every participant. Additional blood draws and questionnaires over a roughly two-month period could optionally be provided by prospective study participants. Prospective study blood samples were shipped either frozen or at room temperature before DNA extraction. From cysteine to phenylalanine, the CDR3 is 13 amino acids long. Solely the CDR3 DNA is kept, with 39 bases framed from the first base. Reading the germline V gene (reference sequence) gives CDR1 LNHNV and CDR2 YYDKDF. V lost 5 bases and J lost 7 bases; the stretch between them is 14 bases long.

The immunoSEQ Assay, a bias-controlled multiplex PCR, was used to amplify TCRbeta CDR3 regions from genomic DNA. The authors' analysis ran thus. The number of nucleated cells in each sample was estimated from the amplification of reference gene primers within the assay. To quantify the absolute abundance of each unique TCRbeta CDR3 rearrangement, sequence reads were collapsed and filtered. For each sample, productive Simpson clonality was calculated as the square root of Simpson's diversity index over productive rearrangements. Not all clones reach the TCRdb copy of this immuneACCESS table, which keeps in-frame sequences only. Checked studies attribute under half of the gap to unresolved V genes and leave the rest unexplained. V, J and clone size are taken as reported in that table, and D and trimming were inferred from the DNA itself. The table for this sample lists 110,000 to 150,000 clones; more than 80% of them were counted only once. The ten largest clonotypes hold around 4.5% of the sample.

As regards this clone: Its antigen specificity is not known. Per-base qualities were not stored, and no clone one base away is much larger.

This TCR was recovered from a man in his fifties or sixties who had recovered from COVID-19. Rearrangement joined TRBV15 to TRBJ1-2; no D gene can be assigned with confidence. The sequencing input was PBMCs or T cells enriched from blood (not recorded which). The sequenced DNA: TGTGCCACCAGCGGCAATTGGGCTGCTGGCTACACCTTC. Its product reads: CATSGNWAAGYTF. With all but the CDR3 taken from the reference TRBV15 and TRBJ1-2 genes, the full variable domain is: DAMVIQNPRYQVTQFGKPVTLSCSQTLNHNVMYWYQQKSSQAPKLLFHYYDKDFNNEADTPDNFQSRRPNTSFCFLDIRSPGLGDTAMYLCATSGNWAAGYTFGSGTRLTVV.